The clone carrying this TCR beta chain was detected a few times. Antigen unknown. The length of the CDR3 is 13 residues. V lost 4 bases, J lost 2 bases, and 9 bases lay in between. Germline V CDR1 and CDR2: SGHDT, YYEEEE. These data originate in a study of CD8+ T cells in alopecia areata. In each case, RNA was isolated and then reverse transcribed into cDNA as the sequencing template. TCRdb keeps only in-frame clones here, not all; method: immunoSEQ multiplex PCR. Altogether some 190,000 clones are present, about half being singletons, with the ten largest covering about 9.4%. The treatment was: oral pan-JAK inhibitor, 5-10 mg twice daily. Lesional scalp punch biopsies and peripheral blood were collected from alopecia areata patients. The study's findings and limits: TCR sharing across patients was less clear than in mice, possibly HLA-related. Many expanded lesional clones persisted in scalp and blood during tofacitinib treatment.

This TCR was sampled from a human donor with alopecia areata. V and J are TRBV5-6 and TRBJ1-1; unclear D gene. The specimen comprised CD8+ T cells sorted from blood, sampled around week 53, from a patient treated with tofacitinib. The CDR3: CASSQWENTEAFF. The CDR3 bases are TGTGCCAGCAGCCAATGGGAAAACACTGAAGCTTTCTTT.